What follows are 30 T cell receptor beta chains derived from one specimen sequenced in a study of blood T cell repertoires in COVID-19. Libraries were prepared by immunoSEQ multiplex PCR; TCRdb keeps only in-frame clonotypes and omits some of them. Here the sample spans roughly 66,000 clones, over 80% being singletons. Sequenced input: peripheral blood. These receptors came from a human donor in a cohort sampled during active COVID-19.

CDR3 sequence reads: CASSRGSGSYTF. CDR3 in DNA: TGTGCCAGCAGCAGGGGATCGGGGTCGTACACCTTC. The chain uses TRBV12-3 or TRBV12-4 and TRBJ1-2; D perhaps matches TRBD1 (6 bases). The CDR3 has 12 amino acids. V dropped 6 bases and J dropped 11 bases, with 16 bases sitting between them.

This clone was observed once. The CDR3 protein is CASSKEAAGGGKNWNYNEQFF. The CDR3 DNA reads TGTGCCAGCAGCAAAGAGGCGGCGGGAGGAGGGAAAAACTGGAATTACAATGAGCAGTTCTTC. This chain uses TRBV21-1 with TRBJ2-1; the table gives TRBD2 as D, unverified against the DNA. TRBV21-1 is classified as a pseudogene. There are 21 residues in the CDR3.

V and J are TRBV10-2 and TRBJ2-4; 11 nucleotides line up with TRBD2. This CDR3 has 15 residues. J gave up 7 bases and V 3 bases, and 5 bases lay outside the gene matches. Looked up from germline, CDR1 is WSHSY and CDR2 is SAAADI. In DNA, the CDR3 is TGCGCCAGCAGTGATAGCGGGAGGGCCATGAACATTCAGTACTTC. Protein product: CASSDSGRAMNIQYF.

This clone was seen once. The V and J genes are TRBV4-2 and TRBJ2-1; 8 bases fit TRBD2. After removal of 0 bases from V and 1 base from J, the junction contained 17 bases not matched to a gene. This CDR3 spans 21 amino acids. CDR1 and CDR2 (germline): LGHNA, YNFKEQ. CDR3 in amino acids: CASSQDYRMASGLTSYNEQFF. The DNA for the CDR3 is TGTGCCAGCAGCCAAGATTACCGGATGGCTAGCGGGTTGACGTCCTACAATGAGCAGTTCTTC.

This chain links TRBV6-2 or TRBV6-3 with TRBJ2-5; TRBD2 matches at 8 bases. Germline V lookup: CDR1 MNHEY, CDR2 SVGEGT. With 0 bases clipped from V and 5 bases from J, the junction kept 5 bases outside the gene matches. The CDR3 sequence is 15 residues long. CDR3: CASSYSGGALETQYF. In DNA, the CDR3 is TGTGCCAGCAGTTACTCCGGGGGGGCCCTGGAGACCCAGTACTTC.

V gene TRBV7-2 combines with J gene TRBJ2-2, with D possibly TRBD1 on 5 matching bases. CDR3 length: 16 residues. The ends were cut back, 2 bases at V and 6 bases at J, with 16 bases in the middle. From germline, CDR1 is SGHTA and CDR2 FQGNSA. CDR3 DNA sequence: TGTGCCAGCAGCTTAATCCCCCCGGACATGTCCGGGGAGCTGTTTTTT. Residues: CASSLIPPDMSGELFF.

V usage is TRBV15 and J usage is TRBJ1-5, with 7 bases that match TRBD1. This CDR3 contains 16 residues. Germline V gene lookup returns CDR1 LNHNV and CDR2 YYDKDF (reference sequence). V trimming: 1 base; J trimming: 3 bases; junction bases outside the gene matches: 6. This chain's CDR3 is CATSRGQGDINQPQHF. Written as DNA, the CDR3 is TGTGCCACCAGCAGAGGACAGGGTGACATCAATCAGCCCCAGCATTTT.

CDR3 region: CASSFGEDTEAFF. The CDR3 nucleotides read TGTGCCAGCAGTTTTGGAGAGGACACTGAAGCTTTCTTT. The rearrangement joins TRBV12-3 or TRBV12-4 to TRBJ1-1, with D unresolved. The CDR3 consists of 13 residues. V was pared by 3 bases and J by 3 bases, with 8 bases between.

This rearrangement joins TRBV6-2 or TRBV6-3 to TRBJ2-7; 11 bases align to TRBD1. The V segment lost 6 bases and the J segment 1 base; nucleotides outside the gene matches: 5. Per germline, CDR1 MNHEY and CDR2 SVGEGT. This CDR3 is built from 15 residues. CDR3 protein: CASSPGQGVSYEQYF. Written as DNA, the CDR3 is TGTGCCAGCAGCCCGGGACAGGGGGTATCCTACGAGCAGTACTTC.

The chain links TRBV7-2 to TRBJ2-1, with 8 bases identical to TRBD2. The trim removed 4 bases at V and 5 bases at J, leaving 13 bases unmatched. This CDR3 has 17 residues. The germline gives CDR1 SGHTA, CDR2 FQGNSA. CDR3 bases: TGTGCCAGCAGCTGGAACTCCGGGACTAGAGGCCACAATGAGCAGTTCTTC. Residues: CASSWNSGTRGHNEQFF. Full variable domain (outside the CDR3, taken from reference TRBV7-2 and TRBJ2-1): GAGVSQSPSNKVTEKGKDVELRCDPISGHTALYWYRQSLGQGLEFLIYFQGNSAPDKSGLPSDRFSAERTGGSVSTLTIQRTQQEDSAVYLCASSWNSGTRGHNEQFFGPGTRLTVL.

V usage is TRBV3-1 (or the pseudogene TRBV3-2) and J usage is TRBJ2-7, with 7 nucleotides matching TRBD1. The germline gives CDR1 LGHDT, CDR2 YNNKEL (reference sequence). V was pared by 3 bases and J by 0 bases, with 11 bases of the junction left unmatched. The CDR3 is made up of 17 amino acids. DNA for the CDR3: TGTGCCAGCAGCCAGCACATTCCGGGACAGCACTCCTACGAGCAGTACTTC. This translates into CASSQHIPGQHSYEQYF.

The J gene is TRBJ2-1, the V gene TRBV24-1, with 10 bases fitting TRBD1. J lost 9 bases, V lost 9 bases, and 13 bases had no gene match. Germline CDR1 is KGHDR and CDR2 is SFDVKD. This CDR3 region has 15 residues. CDR3 residues: CATSLGDRGSVEQFF. The CDR3 DNA reads as TGTGCCACCTCACTAGGGGACAGGGGATCTGTTGAGCAGTTCTTC.

This chain uses TRBV5-1 with TRBJ2-1; the D is unclear. In germline, CDR1 is SGHRS, CDR2 YFSETQ. Trimming took 6 bases from V and 3 from J, leaving 16 bases between them. CDR3 length: 15 amino acids. The CDR3 reads CASNQDTNNYNEQFF. In DNA, the CDR3 is TGCGCCAGCAACCAAGACACAAATAACTACAATGAGCAGTTCTTC. Full variable domain (remainder filled in from reference TRBV5-1 and TRBJ2-1): KAGVTQTPRYLIKTRGQQVTLSCSPISGHRSVSWYQQTPGQGLQFLFEYFSETQRNKGNFPGRFSGRQFSNSRSEMNVSTLELGDSALYLCASNQDTNNYNEQFFGPGTRLTVL.

This chain joins TRBV7-2 and TRBJ2-5; 7 bases agree with TRBD1. Germline V gene data show CDR1 as SGHTA and CDR2 as FQGNSA. The CDR3 totals 16 residues. The trim removed 4 bases at V and 5 bases at J, leaving 13 bases unmatched. CDR3 residues: CASSSPAAGGTETQYF. Here the CDR3 DNA reads TGTGCCAGCAGCTCCCCGGCGGCAGGGGGTACGGAGACCCAGTACTTC.

CDR3 in amino acids: CASSTRTGGSYNSPLHF. Written as DNA, the CDR3 is TGTGCCAGCAGTACCCGGACAGGGGGGTCCTATAATTCACCCCTCCACTTT. The chain is built from TRBV6-2 or TRBV6-3 and TRBJ1-6; 10 bases agree with TRBD1. This CDR3 region has 17 residues. The germline V gene has CDR1 MNHEY and CDR2 SVGEGT. With 5 bases clipped from V and 1 base from J, the junction kept 5 bases outside the gene matches.

The rearrangement joins TRBV5-4 to TRBJ2-1; 11 bases are shared with TRBD1. Germline V gene sequence: CDR1 SGHNT, CDR2 YYREEE (reference sequence). Trimming cost V 3 bases and J 6 bases; bases outside gene matches: 8. CDR3 length: 16 residues. CDR3: CASSYRTGGFGNEQFF. The CDR3 DNA follows: TGTGCCAGCAGCTACCGGACAGGGGGCTTTGGCAATGAGCAGTTCTTC.

CDR3 amino acids: CASSWTSGGNEQFF. The DNA of the CDR3 is TGTGCCAGCAGCTGGACTAGCGGGGGCAATGAGCAGTTCTTC. The chain combines TRBV7-6 with TRBJ2-1, with 13 nucleotides matching TRBD2. Trimming cost V 4 bases and J 6 bases; bases outside gene matches: 0. This CDR3 has 14 residues. CDR1 SGHVS and CDR2 FNYEAQ come from the germline V gene.

The chain employs TRBV5-1 and TRBJ2-3; D may be TRBD2 (7 bases). The germline V gene has CDR1 SGHRS and CDR2 YFSETQ. The germline V and J ends were trimmed by 0 bases and 0 bases, with 17 bases remaining between them. The CDR3 extends over 18 amino acids. CDR3 loop: CASSLVRGGPSSTDTQYF. CDR3 DNA: TGCGCCAGCAGCTTGGTTCGCGGGGGCCCTTCTAGCACAGATACGCAGTATTTT.

The chain links TRBV7-2 to TRBJ2-3, with 10 positions matching TRBD1. The germline gives CDR1 SGHTA, CDR2 FQGNSA. Trimming took 1 base from V and 1 from J; bases not matched to a gene: 2. CDR3 size: 16 residues. CDR3 nucleotide sequence: TGTGCCAGCAGCTTAGTTGGGACAGGGGGCACAGATACGCAGTATTTT. This codes for CASSLVGTGGTDTQYF.

The genes are TRBV25-1 and TRBJ2-5, with 8 bases identical to TRBD2. The trim removed 5 bases at V and 1 base at J, leaving 6 bases unmatched. This CDR3 has 15 amino acids. Germline CDR1 and CDR2: MGHDK and SYGVNS. CDR3 coding DNA: TGTGCCAGCAGTCCCCGGGCGGGGGGCCAAGAGACCCAGTACTTC. This sequence encodes CASSPRAGGQETQYF.

This chain uses TRBV6-5 with TRBJ2-2, with TRBD2 identical over 9 bases. Germline CDR1 is MNHEY and CDR2 is SVGAGI. This CDR3 comprises 15 residues. Unmatched junction bases numbered 3, after V lost 6 bases and J lost 1 base. The CDR3 sequence: CASRSSGGNTGELFF. The CDR3 DNA sequence: TGTGCCAGCAGAAGTAGCGGGGGGAACACCGGGGAGCTGTTTTTT.

The V gene is TRBV19, the J gene TRBJ1-4, with TRBD1 matching over 7 bases. Trimming at V came to 7 bases and at J to 1 base, leaving 15 bases not matched to a gene. CDR1 LNHDA and CDR2 SQIVND come from the germline V gene (reference sequence). This CDR3 is 18 amino acids long. CDR3 residues: CASTARWDSGLTNEKLFF. For the CDR3, the DNA is TGTGCCAGTACCGCTAGGTGGGACAGTGGTCTAACTAATGAAAAACTGTTTTTT.

The CDR3 DNA sequence: TGTGCCAGCAGCCCTTGGACAGGGTTAGGCACTGAAGCTTTCTTT. It encodes CASSPWTGLGTEAFF. The chain is built from TRBV7-6 and TRBJ1-1, with 8 bases that match TRBD1. V shed 5 bases and J 4 bases; nucleotides not matched to a gene: 9. CDR1 SGHVS and CDR2 FNYEAQ come from the germline V gene. The CDR3 has 15 amino acids.

This sequence joins TRBV2 and TRBJ2-1; tentatively, D is TRBD1 (6 bases). Trimming removed 7 bases from V and 0 bases from J, with 13 bases in between. This CDR3 contains 15 residues. Looked up from germline, CDR1 is SNHLY and CDR2 is FYNNEI. CDR3 loop: CASILRGLSYNEQFF. The CDR3 nucleotides read TGTGCCAGCATACTCAGGGGCCTCTCCTACAATGAGCAGTTCTTC.

V is TRBV3-1 (or the pseudogene TRBV3-2) and J is TRBJ2-1; D unresolved. The V end lost 2 bases, the J end lost 6 bases, and 14 bases lay between the germline ends. The CDR3 length is 15 residues. Germline V CDR1 and CDR2: LGHDT, YNNKEL (reference sequence). The CDR3, as DNA: TGTGCCAGCAGCCAACCTTTAGCCGACGGCAATGAGCAGTTCTTC. It translates to CASSQPLADGNEQFF.

This chain uses TRBV19 with TRBJ1-4; D is unresolved. Trimming removed 7 bases at V and 6 bases at J, with 3 bases between. The germline CDR1 and CDR2 sequences are LNHDA and SQIVND (reference sequence). The CDR3 is 10 residues long. The CDR3, as DNA: TGTGCCAGTAACTATGAAAAACTGTTTTTT. Residues: CASNYEKLFF.

The chain recombines TRBV11-2 with TRBJ1-1; D possibly corresponds to TRBD1 (5 bases). Trimming removed 0 bases at V and 1 base at J, with 12 bases between. The CDR3 extends over 16 amino acids. Germline CDR1 reads SGHAT; CDR2 reads FQNNGV. The CDR3 is CASSLDRRTRNTEAFF. The CDR3 DNA follows: TGTGCCAGCAGCTTAGATCGGCGGACAAGGAACACTGAAGCTTTCTTT.

The rearrangement joins TRBV7-9 to TRBJ2-5; D is perhaps TRBD2 (5 bases). Trimming left V 3 bases short and J 5 bases short, with 22 bases between. This CDR3 comprises 17 residues. From germline, CDR1 is SEHNR and CDR2 FQNEAQ (reference sequence). CDR3 nucleotide sequence: TGTGCCAGCAGCTTCTCCTTAACCGACGCAGGCGGGGAGACCCAGTACTTC. This gives the protein CASSFSLTDAGGETQYF.

The chain combines TRBV11-3 with TRBJ1-2, with D maybe TRBD1 (5 bases). Germline assignment: CDR1 SGHNT and CDR2 YENEEA. V gave up 0 bases and J gave up 2 bases, with 13 bases separating them. The CDR3 spans 16 residues. CDR3 in DNA: TGTGCCAGCAGCTTAGATCAGGCGGGGGACAACTATGGCTACACCTTC. The encoded protein is CASSLDQAGDNYGYTF.

The chain joins TRBV28 to TRBJ1-5; a possible D gene is TRBD1 (5 bases). The CDR3 covers 14 residues. Germline CDR1 is MDHEN and CDR2 is SYDVKM. V was clipped by 1 base and J by 4 bases, with 8 bases between them. CDR3 in amino acids: CASSLLSGNQPQHF. The CDR3 bases are TGTGCCAGCAGTTTATTGTCAGGGAATCAGCCCCAGCATTTT.